What follows are 30 T cell receptor beta chains derived from one specimen sequenced in a study of blood T cell repertoires in COVID-19. Here immunoSEQ multiplex PCR was the method, and the copy in TCRdb shows in-frame clones only, minus some. The profile covers about 85,000 clones, with 85% to 90% appearing a single time and about 4.3% taken by the ten largest. Input material: peripheral blood. Receptors originate from a woman of 80 years or more with active or convalescent COVID-19.

The chain couples TRBV18 to TRBJ1-2; 7 bases fit TRBD1. The length of the CDR3 is 15 residues. Losses at the gene ends were 0 bases for V and 8 bases for J; bases not matched to a gene: 9. The germline CDR1 and CDR2 sequences are KGHSH and LQKENI. CDR3 nucleotide sequence: TGTGCCAGCTCACCACCGCTAGGGACAGAAGGAGGCTACACCTTC. Protein: CASSPPLGTEGGYTF.

The CDR3 DNA reads TGCGCCAGCAGCTTGGGCAGTACCTACGAGCAGTACTTC. It encodes CASSLGSTYEQYF. The V and J genes are TRBV5-1 and TRBJ2-7, with no clear D. The germline V gene encodes CDR1 SGHRS and CDR2 YFSETQ. The CDR3 covers 13 residues. V lost 0 bases and J lost 2, with 6 bases in between.

The DNA for the CDR3 is TGTGCCAGTAGCAGACAGGGGTTGGTCTACGAGCAGTACTTC. Amino acids: CASSRQGLVYEQYF. This sequence joins TRBV19 and TRBJ2-7; TRBD1 matches 8 bases. The germline gives CDR1 LNHDA, CDR2 SQIVND (reference sequence). The CDR3 is made up of 14 amino acids. The J segment lost 3 bases and the V segment lost 6 bases, leaving 7 bases of the junction unmatched.

V usage is TRBV6-6 and J usage is TRBJ1-5, with D perhaps matching TRBD1 (5 bases). The CDR3 is made up of 16 amino acids. Germline V gene sequence: CDR1 MNHNY, CDR2 SVGAGI (reference sequence). Trimming shortened V by 0 bases and J by 11 bases, and 20 bases separated the two germline ends. The CDR3 loop reads CASSYSGGPDLKSQHF. CDR3 sequence (DNA): TGTGCCAGCAGTTACTCCGGGGGACCGGACCTTAAGTCCCAGCATTTT.

In DNA, the CDR3 is TGTGCCAGCTCACCACTTCCCAAACCGGCACAGAACGCTAACTATGGCTACACCTTC. Its protein is CASSPLPKPAQNANYGYTF. The genes are TRBV18 and TRBJ1-2; the D is unclear. The CDR3 consists of 19 residues. V lost 1 base, J lost 0 bases, and 21 bases lay in between. The V gene's germline CDR1 is KGHSH and CDR2 LQKENI.

DNA of the CDR3: TGTGCCAGTAGTCTGGGAGGATCCCTCCACTTT. This codes for CASSLGGSLHF. The chain combines TRBV19 with TRBJ1-6; D unresolved. CDR3 length: 11 residues. Per the germline V gene, CDR1 is LNHDA and CDR2 is SQIVND (reference sequence). The germline V and J ends were trimmed by 5 bases and 14 bases, with 10 bases remaining between them.

The chain has TRBV9 and TRBJ2-3, with D possibly TRBD1 on 5 matching bases. CDR1 SGDLS and CDR2 YYNGEE come from the germline V gene. V was cut by 0 bases and J by 2 bases, with 10 bases left in between. This CDR3 region has 15 residues. The CDR3 DNA reads as TGTGCCAGCAGCGTAGAAGGGGTGCCCACAGATACGCAGTATTTT. Translated, it gives CASSVEGVPTDTQYF.

The rearrangement links TRBV2 to TRBJ1-2; TRBD1 matches at 10 bases. J was trimmed by 3 bases and V by 3 bases; bases with no gene match: 7. Per the germline V gene, CDR1 is SNHLY and CDR2 is FYNNEI. This CDR3 has 16 residues. For the CDR3, the DNA is TGTGCCAGCAGTGATGGAGGGACAGGGGCTGACTATGGCTACACCTTC. This translates into CASSDGGTGADYGYTF.

The chain joins TRBV6-2 or TRBV6-3 to TRBJ2-2; 12 bases are a match to TRBD2. Germline-derived CDR1 and CDR2 are MNHEY and SVGEGT. This CDR3 is built from 16 residues. Germline trimming cut 4 bases from V and 7 bases from J; bases unmatched to any gene: 7. The CDR3 sequence: CASSLPSGRAFGELFF. CDR3 nucleotides: TGTGCCAGCAGTTTGCCTAGCGGGAGGGCCTTCGGGGAGCTGTTTTTT.

This rearrangement joins TRBV18 to TRBJ1-4, with 9 bases identical to TRBD1. This CDR3 has 14 residues. Looked up from germline, CDR1 is KGHSH and CDR2 is LQKENI. Germline trimming cut 3 bases from V and 5 bases from J; bases unmatched to any gene: 1. The CDR3 sequence is CASSPGTGNEKLFF. The CDR3 DNA reads as TGTGCCAGCTCACCCGGGACAGGGAATGAAAAACTGTTTTTT.

The chain has TRBV6-4 and TRBJ2-1; 8 bases are shared with TRBD1. This CDR3 has 14 residues. J gave up 6 bases and V 5 bases, and 6 bases lay outside the gene matches. Per the germline V gene, CDR1 is MRHNA and CDR2 is SNTAGT. The CDR3 sequence is CASSPDRAGNEQFF. The CDR3 DNA follows: TGTGCCAGCAGTCCGGACAGGGCCGGCAATGAGCAGTTCTTC.

This clone was picked up one time. The CDR3 sequence is CASRKRVGTGNSPLHF. The CDR3 region has the DNA TGTGCCAGCCGAAAAAGGGTGGGGACAGGGAATTCACCCCTCCACTTT. This chain connects TRBV27 to TRBJ1-6; TRBD1 matches at 9 bases. The length of the CDR3 is 16 residues. Germline CDR1 is MNHEY and CDR2 is SMNVEV (reference sequence). V lost 8 bases and J lost 7; bases outside the gene matches: 12.

The gene calls are TRBV4-1 and TRBJ1-2, with TRBD1 matching over 7 bases. The V gene's germline CDR1 is MGHRA and CDR2 YSYEKL. The CDR3 is made up of 14 amino acids. Losses at the gene ends were 3 bases for V and 6 bases for J; bases not matched to a gene: 7. CDR3: CASSQTDRVHGYTF. CDR3 bases: TGCGCCAGCAGCCAGACAGACAGGGTCCATGGCTACACCTTC.

This clone was seen more than once but under ten times. The chain joins TRBV7-2 to TRBJ1-5; 10 positions agree with TRBD1. V lost 3 bases and J lost 6; bases outside the gene matches: 5. CDR3 size: 15 residues. Germline loops: CDR1 SGHTA, CDR2 FQGNSA. The CDR3 region has the DNA TGTGCCAGCAGCTTGCGACAGGGGGCTGGTCAGCCCCAGCATTTT. Its protein is CASSLRQGAGQPQHF.

This clone was detected a few times. J is TRBJ1-1 and V is TRBV5-1; D gene ambiguous. The CDR3 totals 13 residues. V dropped 7 bases and J dropped 0 bases, with 10 bases sitting between them. Germline V gene lookup returns CDR1 SGHRS and CDR2 YFSETQ. CDR3: CASSPGLNTEAFF. The DNA for the CDR3 is TGCGCCAGCTCCCCGGGGTTGAACACTGAAGCTTTCTTT.

The V and J genes are TRBV19 and TRBJ2-1; TRBD2 agrees at 12 bases. Germline V gene lookup returns CDR1 LNHDA and CDR2 SQIVND (reference sequence). V lost 7 bases and J lost 9; bases outside the gene matches: 7. The CDR3 consists of 14 residues. DNA for the CDR3: TGTGCCAGTACCTTGACTAGCGGGAGTTCTGAGCAGTTCTTC. Translated: CASTLTSGSSEQFF.

The chain is built from TRBV19 and TRBJ1-5; no clear D. The germline V gene has CDR1 LNHDA and CDR2 SQIVND (reference sequence). The CDR3 covers 15 residues. V lost 3 bases, J lost 1 base, and 10 bases lay in between. The CDR3 sequence: CASSMEQRSNQPQHF. The CDR3 DNA follows: TGTGCCAGTAGTATGGAACAGAGAAGCAATCAGCCCCAGCATTTT.

The chain carries TRBV10-3 and TRBJ2-1; TRBD2 matches 12 bases. The trim removed 4 bases at V and 8 bases at J, leaving 6 bases unmatched. This CDR3 has 15 amino acids. Looked up from germline, CDR1 is ENHRY and CDR2 is SYGVKD. Here the CDR3 reads CAISGLAGGPDEQFF. The CDR3, as DNA: TGTGCCATCAGTGGGCTAGCGGGAGGGCCGGATGAGCAGTTCTTC.

The CDR3 spells CASSLTEDSDEQYF. DNA of the CDR3: TGCGCCAGCAGCCTAACGGAGGATAGCGACGAGCAGTACTTC. The V call is TRBV4-3, the J call TRBJ2-7; possibly TRBD2 for D (5 bases). V shed 4 bases and J shed 5 bases, with 15 bases lying between them. The CDR3 is 14 amino acids. Germline V gene data show CDR1 as LGHNA and CDR2 as YSLEER.

The CDR3: CATSEAGGLETQYF. The DNA of the CDR3 is TGTGCCACCAGTGAGGCAGGGGGGTTAGAGACCCAGTACTTC. V gene TRBV24-1 combines with J gene TRBJ2-5; possibly TRBD1 for D (7 bases). V dropped 4 bases and J dropped 4 bases, with 12 bases sitting between them. The CDR3 runs to 14 residues. Germline values: CDR1 KGHDR, CDR2 SFDVKD.

J is TRBJ2-3 and V is TRBV6-2 or TRBV6-3; the match to TRBD2 covers 13 bases. The V gene end was trimmed by 5 bases and the J gene end by 7 bases; junction bases not matched to a gene: 9. This CDR3 spans 16 amino acids. Germline values: CDR1 MNHEY, CDR2 SVGEGT. The CDR3 DNA reads TGTGCCAGCAGTACACCCGGGACTAGCGGGAAATATACGCAGTATTTT. This gives the protein CASSTPGTSGKYTQYF.

The CDR3 loop is CSGLVSQETQYF. As DNA, the CDR3 is TGCAGCGGACTAGTTTCTCAAGAGACCCAGTACTTC. This chain uses TRBV29-1 with TRBJ2-5, with D possibly TRBD2 on 6 matching bases. Germline V CDR1 and CDR2: SQVTM, ANQGSEA. CDR3 length: 12 residues. Deletions cut 7 bases from V and 2 bases from J, with 11 bases between.

This sequence joins TRBV27 and TRBJ2-1, with 12 bases matching TRBD2. The junction had 7 bases not matched to a gene; V was cut back by 4 bases and J by 3 bases. The CDR3 is 17 amino acids. Per germline, CDR1 MNHEY and CDR2 SMNVEV (reference sequence). The CDR3, as DNA: TGTGCCAGCAGTTCCCACCGGACTAGCGGGATCTACAATGAGCAGTTCTTC. Amino acid sequence: CASSSHRTSGIYNEQFF.

The chain carries TRBV19 and TRBJ1-5; 9 positions match TRBD1. V shed 5 bases and J 6 bases; nucleotides not matched to a gene: 5. Germline CDR1 is LNHDA and CDR2 is SQIVND (reference sequence). The CDR3 is 14 amino acids. The CDR3 loop reads CASSQGTGSQPQHF. The CDR3, as DNA: TGTGCCAGTAGTCAGGGGACAGGGAGTCAGCCCCAGCATTTT.

V is TRBV3-1 (or the pseudogene TRBV3-2) and J is TRBJ2-2; D is perhaps TRBD2 (5 bases). This CDR3 spans 15 amino acids. Germline CDR1 LGHDT, CDR2 YNNKEL (reference sequence). With 1 base removed from V and 5 bases from J, the gap between germline ends came to 11 bases. For the CDR3, the DNA is TGTGCCAGCAGCCAAGTTGAGGGCGGAACCGGGGAGCTGTTTTTT. Translated: CASSQVEGGTGELFF.

This chain links TRBV28 with TRBJ1-2; 7 bases match TRBD1. Per germline, CDR1 MDHEN and CDR2 SYDVKM. Trimming at V came to 4 bases and at J to 7 bases, leaving 3 bases not matched to a gene. The CDR3 length is 12 residues. The CDR3 sequence: CASSSQGPGYTF. The CDR3 coding sequence is TGTGCCAGCAGTTCACAGGGGCCTGGCTACACCTTC.

The genes are TRBV19 and TRBJ2-7, with D maybe TRBD2 (6 bases). V was shortened by 8 bases and J by 2 bases, with 16 bases between the two germline ends. Germline CDR1 and CDR2: LNHDA and SQIVND (reference sequence). This CDR3 contains 14 residues. The CDR3 loop reads CASSDGGPTYEQYF. CDR3 DNA sequence: TGTGCCAGTTCTGACGGGGGTCCTACCTACGAGCAGTACTTC.

This chain connects TRBV25-1 to TRBJ1-1; D gene ambiguous. CDR1 and CDR2 from the germline V gene are MGHDK and SYGVNS. CDR3 length equals 13 residues. The ends were cut back, 1 base at V and 5 bases at J, with 8 bases in the middle. CDR3 residues: CASSESGRTEAFF. In DNA, the CDR3 is TGTGCCAGCAGTGAATCGGGGAGGACTGAAGCTTTCTTT.

V usage is TRBV28 and J usage is TRBJ1-3, with D hard to call. This CDR3 has 11 residues. The germline CDR1 and CDR2 sequences are MDHEN and SYDVKM. Trimming took 6 bases from V and 7 from J, leaving 7 bases between them. The CDR3 reads CASSNTNTIYF. The CDR3 bases are TGTGCCAGCAGCAACACGAACACCATATATTTT.

The rearrangement uses TRBV28 and TRBJ2-1; the D gene is possibly TRBD2 (6 bases). Trimming took 5 bases from V and 0 from J, leaving 14 bases between them. This CDR3 has 16 amino acids. Germline lookup yields CDR1 MDHEN and CDR2 SYDVKM. The chain's CDR3 is CASSAPSASSYNEQFF. CDR3 coding DNA: TGTGCCAGCAGTGCTCCTAGCGCAAGCTCCTACAATGAGCAGTTCTTC. Filled out from reference TRBV28 and TRBJ2-1, the complete variable domain reads DVKVTQSSRYLVKRTGEKVFLECVQDMDHENMFWYRQDPGLGLRLIYFSYDVKMKEKGDIPEGYSVSREKKERFSLILESASTNQTSMYLCASSAPSASSYNEQFFGPGTRLTVL.